This T cell receptor (beta chain) originates from a study of T cells after yellow fever vaccination. This clonotype came up a few times. MiXCR, run by TCRdb on the 5' RACE reads, gives a single entry per CDR3 protein. Counted here are 350,000 to 450,000 distinct CDR3 sequences, around 20% occurring once; the ten biggest clones make up 15% to 20%. The V gene end was trimmed by 0 bases and the J gene end by 4 bases; junction bases not matched to a gene: 5. Germline CDR1 and CDR2: DFQATT and SNEGSKA (reference sequence). The CDR3 contains 14 residues. The V call is TRBV20-1, the J call TRBJ1-1, with 7 bases identical to TRBD1. Sequenced here: PBMCs, sampled before the yellow fever booster vaccination. The clonotype comes from a man in his late teens or twenties who received the YFV17D yellow fever vaccine. The CDR3 spells CSARETAGGTEAFF. As DNA, the CDR3 is TGCAGTGCTAGAGAGACTGCAGGGGGCACTGAAGCTTTCTTT.